This T cell receptor beta chain was observed in a study of T-cell reconstitution after alpha-beta-depleted transplantation in children listed by TCRdb under 2016. Background on the whole study: T-cell immune reconstitution after TCRalphabeta/CD19-depleted allogeneic hematopoietic cell transplantation in children was quantitatively tracked in the study by means of TCR repertoire profiling.

The investigation overall reported the following: In some patients, the high TCRbeta diversity seen at day 60 was put down to recipient T cells and intrathymic progenitors that had survived conditioning. About two months after transplant, the apparently early recovery of alphabetaT-cell counts reportedly depended on just several hundred clones that had expanded rapidly and came from non-depleted graft cells. Over subsequent months, a decline in hyperexpanded clone frequencies was noted, and after one year, T-cell counts and TCRbeta diversity were mostly ascribed to newly produced T cells.

Here V drops 3 bases and J drops 2 bases, and the junction holds 7 bases not matched to any gene. The CDR3 runs 16 amino acids, cysteine and phenylalanine included. The kept DNA is CDR3 alone, 48 bases in frame from the first base. The library was prepared using PCR. Sequencing took place on an Illumina HiSeq 2500. TCR libraries were prepared with molecular barcoding, using unique molecular identifiers to normalize TCRbeta repertoire quantification. The public reads were run again by TCRdb, first through fastp at Q25 and then through MiXCR, and only productive beta chains were kept. Each CDR3 protein appears once, grouped with its most common genes and DNA. The sample table holds 200,000 to 250,000 distinct CDR3 sequences, of which approximately 10% were seen once. The ten largest clones add up to roughly 30% of the sample. The meaning of the sample's treatment or condition label: allogeneic hematopoietic cell transplantation with graft depleted of TCRalphabeta T cells and CD19 B cells. The children who served as transplant recipients had been given grafts of TCRalphabeta/CD19-depleted allogeneic hematopoietic cells.

This clonotype was found many times. It has no known antigen specificity. No clone much larger than this one lies a single base away; base qualities are absent. The chain joins TRBV12-3 or TRBV12-4 to TRBJ2-3, and 8 junction bases match TRBD2. Here the sequenced sample was PBMCs, taken before TCRalphabeta/CD19-depleted stem cell transplant. This sequence originates from a child under two years old with acute myeloid leukemia, due to receive a stem cell transplant. The CDR3 region: CASSLGLAGYTDTQYF. The nucleotide sequence reads TGTGCCAGCAGTTTGGGGCTAGCGGGCTACACAGATACGCAGTATTTT.